The rows below give T cell receptor beta chains drawn from one sample of a study of T cell repertoires in cytomegalovirus infection. TCRdb ran MiXCR on the reads and lists one entry per CDR3 protein. The sample holds 110,000 or so distinct CDR3 sequences, about 33% seen once. No antigen has been identified for these receptors. Material: CD8+ T cells from cultured PBMCs, obtained from culture after CMV antigen stimulation. The receptor source for this set is a human donor in good health (CMV status not recorded). Some clones in this sample may be carry-over from other donors' samples. Each CDR3 is given with its conserved first and last residue. A D gene is named only where the DNA matches it firmly.

.	16	TRBV7-9	CASSPHSGADPDTQYF
.	13	TRBV7-9	CASSPDLNTEAFF
.	14	TRBV7-2	CASSSRDNPYEQYF
TRBD1	19	TRBV25-1	CASSEYFFVGTGESYEQYF
.	11	TRBV28	CASSLGSPLHF
.	14	TRBV15	CATSREEGTDTQYF
.	14	TRBV6-4	CASSQQGEGDIQYF
.	15	TRBV5-1	CASSLELPLTDTQYF
.	16	TRBV5-6	CASSPRDGGLTDTQYF
.	11	TRBV6-6	CASSYEAGYTF
.	14	TRBV7-2	CASSTGRVTDTQYF
.	14	TRBV7-9	CASSLTSPYNEQFF
TRBD2	17	TRBV29-1	CSVAGLAGGYSYNEQFF
.	13	TRBV28	CASSPRNTGELFF
.	14	TRBV13	CASSLNRLVGEQFF
.	15	TRBV19	CASSISSWGNTEAFF
.	15	TRBV11-3	CASSLHFGENTEAFF
.	15	TRBV12-3/TRBV12-4	CASSSLLDRLPEAFF
.	16	TRBV6-1	CASSYGPYQSTDTQYF
.	15	TRBV20-1	CSARRAPTTNEKLFF
TRBD1	16	TRBV7-9	CASSSNRGGTYNEQFF
TRBD1	16	TRBV29-1	CSVHDRAPMPAGEAFF
.	14	TRBV10-3	CAISESQDYNEQFF
TRBD1	15	TRBV25-1	CASSGLGTGEEEAFF
TRBD1	10	TRBV29-1	CSASDREQFF
TRBD2	16	TRBV9	CASSVGGSSGYNEQFF
TRBD2	15	TRBV28	CASSLGTSSYNEQFF
.	14	TRBV6-5	CASSPPGAGYEAFF
.	15	TRBV5-1	CASSPFGGAWDTQYF
.	13	TRBV7-2	CASSLGASYEQYF
TRBD2	14	TRBV12-3/TRBV12-4	CASSLGGGSFVQYF
.	11	TRBV7-9	CASSLQYEQYF
.	14	TRBV12-3/TRBV12-4	CASTLDTTLQPQYF
TRBD2	15	TRBV9	CASSTSGGVFDEQFF
.	16	TRBV6-6	CASSYSNVGQVHEQYF
.	15	TRBV27	CASSLSGYGANVLTF
TRBD1	16	TRBV7-4	CASSSPTGVYLYEQYF
.	16	TRBV7-9	CASSPSGSYARREQFF
.	15	TRBV9	CASSVDGGPGYEQYF
TRBD1	14	TRBV5-1	CASSAGTGAGELFF
.	15	TRBV7-9	CASSLARGLNTEAFF
.	13	TRBV20-1	CSARDTTTTEAFF
TRBD1	16	TRBV18	CASSIERGLRNEKLFF
.	13	TRBV28	CASSFVPKNIQYF
TRBD1	16	TRBV20-1	CSARDLGQAITDTQYF
TRBD2	17	TRBV6-4	CASSDSRGALGTDTQYF
.	17	TRBV7-9	CASSLVGRERTDYGYTF